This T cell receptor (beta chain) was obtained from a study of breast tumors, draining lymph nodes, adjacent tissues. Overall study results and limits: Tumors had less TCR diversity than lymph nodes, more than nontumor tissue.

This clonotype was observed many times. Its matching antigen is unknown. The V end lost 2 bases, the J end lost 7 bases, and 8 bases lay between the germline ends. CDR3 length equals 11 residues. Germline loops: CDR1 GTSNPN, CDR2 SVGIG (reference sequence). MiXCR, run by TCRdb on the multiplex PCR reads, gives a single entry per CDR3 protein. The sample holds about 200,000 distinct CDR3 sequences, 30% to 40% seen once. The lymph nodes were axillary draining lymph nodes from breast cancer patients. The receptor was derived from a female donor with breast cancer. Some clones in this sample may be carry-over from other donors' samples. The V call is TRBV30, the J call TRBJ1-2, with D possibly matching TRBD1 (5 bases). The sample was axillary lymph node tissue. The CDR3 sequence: CAWSNGAGYTF. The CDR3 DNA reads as TGTGCCTGGAGTAATGGGGCTGGCTACACCTTC.